Listed below are T cell receptor beta chains from one sample, sequenced in a study of blood T cell repertoires in COVID-19. TCRdb keeps only in-frame clones here, not all; method: immunoSEQ multiplex PCR. Of some 31,000 clones in the sample, about 85% were seen once. Sequencing used peripheral blood. The receptors derive from a human donor with acute or convalescent COVID-19. The donor label of this sample is uncertain. Each CDR3 is given without its conserved first and last residue.

v_gene: TRBV7-9; j_gene: TRBJ1-1; CDR3aa: ASSLATGMTTEAF
v_gene: TRBV5-1; j_gene: TRBJ2-1; CDR3aa: ASSLSGSLNEQF
v_gene: TRBV6-6; j_gene: TRBJ2-1; CDR3aa: ASSASDEQF
v_gene: TRBV7-3; j_gene: TRBJ2-1; CDR3aa: ASSLAGWDEQF
v_gene: TRBV7-6; j_gene: TRBJ1-1; CDR3aa: ASSRNDRGNTEAF
v_gene: TRBV19; j_gene: TRBJ1-2; CDR3aa: ASNGMYGYT
v_gene: TRBV30; j_gene: TRBJ1-1; CDR3aa: AWSVLAGGTEAF
v_gene: TRBV3-1/TRBV3-2; j_gene: TRBJ2-3; CDR3aa: ASSQSRTSDTQY
v_gene: TRBV14; j_gene: TRBJ2-7; CDR3aa: ASSRTVPYEQY
v_gene: TRBV7-9; j_gene: TRBJ1-1; CDR3aa: ASSPSGLSEAF
v_gene: TRBV12-3/TRBV12-4; j_gene: TRBJ1-1; CDR3aa: ASSLFSNTEAF
v_gene: TRBV16; j_gene: TRBJ1-4; CDR3aa: ASSQRGQSNEKLF
v_gene: TRBV11-2; j_gene: TRBJ2-5; CDR3aa: ASSSSGETQY
v_gene: TRBV11-3; j_gene: TRBJ1-1; CDR3aa: ASSGQGTSTEAF
v_gene: TRBV5-8; j_gene: TRBJ2-7; CDR3aa: ASSPAGNSYEQY
v_gene: TRBV7-9; j_gene: TRBJ1-5; CDR3aa: ASSFPGDNQPQH
v_gene: TRBV19; j_gene: TRBJ1-2; CDR3aa: ASSGQETNYGYT
v_gene: TRBV12-2; j_gene: TRBJ2-1; CDR3aa: ASRLVAPSISGQGKSSYNEQF
v_gene: TRBV6-2/TRBV6-3; j_gene: TRBJ2-2; CDR3aa: ASSWASVGGELF
v_gene: TRBV7-4; j_gene: TRBJ1-3; CDR3aa: ASSELDQIENTIY
v_gene: TRBV29-1; j_gene: TRBJ2-2; CDR3aa: SVALQGRTGELF
v_gene: TRBV7-8; j_gene: TRBJ1-1; CDR3aa: ASSLGQAWVTEAF
v_gene: TRBV4-1; j_gene: TRBJ2-5; CDR3aa: ASSQGQGVFVETQY
v_gene: TRBV5-1; j_gene: TRBJ1-1; CDR3aa: ASSLTGGDTEAF
v_gene: TRBV2; j_gene: TRBJ2-3; CDR3aa: ASSGQTDTQY
v_gene: TRBV5-1; j_gene: TRBJ2-5; CDR3aa: ASSRKTGAQGETQY
v_gene: TRBV10-3; j_gene: TRBJ2-7; CDR3aa: AISDYGYEQY
v_gene: TRBV9; j_gene: TRBJ1-6; CDR3aa: ASSSGNYNSPLH
v_gene: TRBV15; j_gene: TRBJ1-5; CDR3aa: ATSRAQGQPQH
v_gene: TRBV7-6; j_gene: TRBJ1-1; CDR3aa: ASSLDRGQGEEGNTEAF
v_gene: TRBV4-2; j_gene: TRBJ1-4; CDR3aa: ASSQETYQGGEKLF
v_gene: TRBV30; j_gene: TRBJ1-2; CDR3aa: AWSVTRTANGYT
v_gene: TRBV11-3; j_gene: TRBJ2-1; CDR3aa: ASSIGLAREQF
v_gene: TRBV5-1; j_gene: TRBJ1-1; CDR3aa: ASSIQTGDTEAF
v_gene: TRBV11-3; j_gene: TRBJ2-3; CDR3aa: ASSPGLAGGLSTDTQY
v_gene: TRBV5-6; j_gene: TRBJ2-7; CDR3aa: ASSLYKAYEQY
v_gene: TRBV5-6; j_gene: TRBJ1-1; CDR3aa: ASSLASEAF
v_gene: TRBV5-1; j_gene: TRBJ2-7; CDR3aa: ASSLAGTGGDYEQY
v_gene: TRBV5-1; j_gene: TRBJ2-7; CDR3aa: ASSLGADTRYEQY
v_gene: TRBV7-2; j_gene: TRBJ2-3; CDR3aa: ASSLVAGLADTQY
v_gene: TRBV21-1; j_gene: TRBJ1-5; CDR3aa: ASSRQDSNQPQH
v_gene: TRBV7-2; j_gene: TRBJ2-1; CDR3aa: ASSLQMGLAYFNEQF
v_gene: TRBV10-3; j_gene: TRBJ2-1; CDR3aa: AISQKGSSSSYNEQF
v_gene: TRBV19; j_gene: TRBJ1-5; CDR3aa: ASSLDRGRQPQH
v_gene: TRBV5-1; j_gene: TRBJ1-4; CDR3aa: ASSLGAGGINEKLF
v_gene: TRBV6-6; j_gene: TRBJ1-2; CDR3aa: ASSYQAYGYT
v_gene: TRBV6-5; j_gene: TRBJ2-7; CDR3aa: ASKGGDSYEQY
v_gene: TRBV19; j_gene: TRBJ1-2; CDR3aa: ASRKTGVGYGYT
v_gene: TRBV5-3; j_gene: TRBJ1-2; CDR3aa: ARRPPHCRRGEEGYT
v_gene: TRBV5-1; j_gene: TRBJ2-7; CDR3aa: ASSLGLAFEQY
v_gene: TRBV6-5; j_gene: TRBJ1-3; CDR3aa: ATGWGNTIY
v_gene: TRBV12-2; j_gene: TRBJ1-2; CDR3aa: ASRPRTQSNYGYT
v_gene: TRBV4-2; j_gene: TRBJ2-7; CDR3aa: ASSQEEGGAYEQY
v_gene: TRBV4-1; j_gene: TRBJ1-1; CDR3aa: ASSPFFLGLRNTEAF
v_gene: TRBV7-2; j_gene: TRBJ2-2; CDR3aa: ASSPQGSGTGELF
v_gene: TRBV11-3; j_gene: TRBJ1-6; CDR3aa: ASSLETGSSYNSPLH
v_gene: TRBV9; j_gene: TRBJ2-3; CDR3aa: ASSVAPGQSPSTDTQY
v_gene: TRBV9; j_gene: TRBJ1-1; CDR3aa: ASSLGQGGRPNTEAF
v_gene: TRBV6-5; j_gene: TRBJ1-1; CDR3aa: ASSPRQGAFAEAF
v_gene: TRBV18; j_gene: TRBJ2-3; CDR3aa: ASSPLYRGGTDTQY